Each of the 17 T cell receptor beta chains below was sequenced from the same sample in a study of OX40 agonist ivuxolimab in advanced cancers. Sequencing was performed with immunoSEQ multiplex PCR; in TCRdb, only in-frame clones are kept and a portion is missing. Counted here are 40,000 to 55,000 clones, roughly 88% occurring once; the ten biggest clones make up roughly 13%. This sample comprised CD4+ or CD8+ T cells sorted from blood, obtained in a trial of the OX40 agonist ivuxolimab. Source of these receptors: an adult with an advanced solid tumor such as melanoma, head and neck, liver or kidney cancer.

This clone was counted between two and nine times. This chain uses TRBV5-1 with TRBJ2-5; 7 bases agree with TRBD1. The CDR3 runs to 15 residues. In germline, CDR1 is SGHRS, CDR2 YFSETQ. With V trimmed by 7 bases and J by 5 bases, 14 bases remained unmatched. CDR3 nucleotides: TGCGCCAGCGGAAAATCGACAGGGTGGGGGGAGACCCAGTACTTC. This sequence encodes CASGKSTGWGETQYF.

This clone appeared once. The chain employs TRBV9 and TRBJ1-2, with D uncertain. This CDR3 is 15 amino acids long. V was pared by 7 bases and J by 5 bases, with 21 bases between. Germline loops: CDR1 SGDLS, CDR2 YYNGEE. The CDR3 DNA follows: TGTGCCAGCGGCCCCCTGGGTGATCCTAGGTATGGCTACACCTTC. It specifies CASGPLGDPRYGYTF. Complete variable domain (other parts from reference TRBV9 and TRBJ1-2): DSGVTQTPKHLITATGQRVTLRCSPRSGDLSVYWYQQSLDQGLQFLIQYYNGEERAKGNILERFSAQQFPDLHSELNLSSLELGDSALYFCASGPLGDPRYGYTFGSGTRLTVV.

The table lists this clone with a count of one. The chain joins TRBV6-5 to TRBJ1-2; no firm D call. The CDR3 length is 13 residues. Trimming cost V 0 bases and J 8 bases, with 10 bases left between them. From germline, CDR1 is MNHEY and CDR2 SVGAGI. The CDR3 is CASSYSGPPGYTF. DNA for the CDR3: TGTGCCAGCAGTTACTCAGGCCCGCCGGGCTACACCTTC.

The J gene is TRBJ2-7, the V gene TRBV18; a weak D match, TRBD1 (5 bases). Trimming stripped 3 bases from V and 3 bases from J, with 12 bases between. The CDR3 covers 14 residues. From germline, CDR1 is KGHSH and CDR2 LQKENI. The CDR3 loop reads CASSPGVRVYEQYF. The CDR3 DNA reads as TGTGCCAGCTCACCCGGCGTCAGGGTCTACGAGCAGTACTTC.

This chain connects TRBV27 to TRBJ2-1; the D is unclear. The V end was cut by 0 bases, the J end by 0 bases, with 6 bases between. The CDR3 is made up of 15 amino acids. CDR1 is MNHEY, CDR2 SMNVEV, per germline (reference sequence). For the CDR3, the DNA is TGTGCCAGCAGTTTATCAGAATCCTCCTACAATGAGCAGTTCTTC. Encoded protein: CASSLSESSYNEQFF.

The rearrangement joins TRBV2 to TRBJ1-2; unclear D gene. Per the germline V gene, CDR1 is SNHLY and CDR2 is FYNNEI. The CDR3 consists of 12 residues. Trimming shortened V by 6 bases and J by 1 base, and 6 bases separated the two germline ends. CDR3 in DNA: TGTGCCAGCAGAAGATATAACTATGGCTACACCTTC. Amino acids: CASRRYNYGYTF.

CDR3 sequence reads: CASSASGGSGNQPQHF. CDR3 sequence (DNA): TGTGCCAGCAGTGCCTCTGGGGGCTCGGGCAATCAGCCCCAGCATTTT. The chain is built from TRBV2 and TRBJ1-5; TRBD1 is a possible D gene (6 bases). Germline assignment: CDR1 SNHLY and CDR2 FYNNEI. Trimming removed 4 bases at V and 2 bases at J, with 15 bases between. The CDR3 length is 16 residues.

This rearrangement joins TRBV6-5 to TRBJ1-1; D gene ambiguous. The V gene's germline CDR1 is MNHEY and CDR2 SVGAGI. Between the trimmed V and J ends, which lost 3 bases and 1 base, there was a span of 12 bases. The CDR3 has 15 amino acids. CDR3 coding DNA: TGTGCCAGCAGTTATCAGGACGGGCGGAACACTGAAGCTTTCTTT. The encoded protein is CASSYQDGRNTEAFF.

V and J are TRBV7-6 and TRBJ1-1; D perhaps matches TRBD1 (6 bases). Trimming stripped 4 bases from V and 6 bases from J, with 18 bases between. CDR3 length equals 15 residues. The germline V gene has CDR1 SGHVS and CDR2 FNYEAQ. The CDR3, as DNA: TGTGCCAGCAGCTACTCGGACAGAGGAAGGGCTGAAGCTTTCTTT. It translates to CASSYSDRGRAEAFF.

The gene calls are TRBV20-1 and TRBJ2-7; possible D gene TRBD1, 6 bases. The V end lost 3 bases, the J end lost 5 bases, and 8 bases lay between the germline ends. Germline CDR1 reads DFQATT; CDR2 reads SNEGSKA (reference sequence). The CDR3 is 11 amino acids. Written as DNA, the CDR3 is TGCAGTGCTAGGGCAGGGGACGAGCAGTACTTC. Translating it yields CSARAGDEQYF.

J is TRBJ1-1 and V is TRBV20-1, with D uncertain. V lost 0 bases, J lost 11 bases, and 10 bases lay in between. Germline values: CDR1 DFQATT, CDR2 SNEGSKA (reference sequence). This CDR3 contains 11 residues. The CDR3 DNA follows: TGCAGTGCTAGAGATAAGTATGAGGCTTTCTTT. It yields the protein CSARDKYEAFF.

The chain has TRBV7-6 and TRBJ2-1, with 7 positions matching TRBD1. The junction had 5 bases not matched to a gene; V was cut back by 4 bases and J by 2 bases. Per the germline V gene, CDR1 is SGHVS and CDR2 is FNYEAQ. The length of the CDR3 is 15 residues. The CDR3 DNA is TGTGCCAGCAGCTCAGGGGGTTGGCCCTACAATGAGCAGTTCTTC. Protein sequence: CASSSGGWPYNEQFF.

This chain links TRBV5-1 with TRBJ2-7; D possibly corresponds to TRBD2 (6 bases). The V end lost 4 bases, the J end lost 2 bases, and 13 bases lay between the germline ends. CDR1 and CDR2 (germline): SGHRS, YFSETQ. The CDR3 sequence is 14 residues long. CDR3 DNA: TGCGCCAGCAGCGCCGGGACTCGTACCTACGAGCAGTACTTC. Translated: CASSAGTRTYEQYF.

This chain links TRBV2 with TRBJ2-7; TRBD1 aligns across 9 bases. The V gene end was trimmed by 11 bases and the J gene end by 7 bases; junction bases not matched to a gene: 12. The CDR3 loop spans 13 amino acids. Germline CDR1 reads SNHLY; CDR2 reads FYNNEI. The CDR3 reads CALRRGQGEEQYF. In DNA, the CDR3 is TGTGCCCTTCGTCGGGGACAGGGTGAAGAGCAGTACTTC.

The chain has TRBV28 and TRBJ2-5; no clear D gene. Germline V CDR1 and CDR2: MDHEN, SYDVKM. Trimming took 5 bases from V and 2 from J, leaving 15 bases between them. This CDR3 has 15 residues. The CDR3 DNA sequence: TGTGCCAGCAGTCCCATGGGCGCGGAACAAGAGACCCAGTACTTC. It codes for CASSPMGAEQETQYF. Full variable domain (outside the CDR3, taken from reference TRBV28 and TRBJ2-5): DVKVTQSSRYLVKRTGEKVFLECVQDMDHENMFWYRQDPGLGLRLIYFSYDVKMKEKGDIPEGYSVSREKKERFSLILESASTNQTSMYLCASSPMGAEQETQYFGPGTRLLVL.

The chain is built from TRBV20-1 and TRBJ1-4; D uncertain. V was pared by 2 bases and J by 8 bases, with 3 bases between. This CDR3 has 10 residues. The germline V gene encodes CDR1 DFQATT and CDR2 SNEGSKA (reference sequence). CDR3 loop: CSARREKLFF. The CDR3 nucleotides are TGCAGTGCTAGAAGAGAAAAACTGTTTTTT.

This chain uses TRBV19 with TRBJ1-3; D is perhaps TRBD1 (5 bases). This CDR3 spans 14 amino acids. Germline lookup yields CDR1 LNHDA and CDR2 SQIVND (reference sequence). V lost 7 bases, J lost 0 bases, and 10 bases lay in between. CDR3 residues: CASTTGGSGNTIYF. Written as DNA, the CDR3 is TGTGCCAGTACCACAGGCGGCTCTGGAAACACCATATATTTT.